These 7 T cell receptor beta chains were all obtained from the same sample, sequenced in a study of CD8 T cells in ankylosing spondylitis. Study-level results: Seemingly characteristic of ankylosing spondylitis blood was a TCR beta motif consisting of under ten highly homologous variants.

Antigens of these TCRs are unknown. TCRdb processed the 5' RACE reads anew with MiXCR; each CDR3 protein has one entry. This table holds 700,000 to 1,000,000 distinct CDR3 sequences, 10% to 15% found once. The sample comprised blood, either unsorted or a sorted T cell fraction (not recorded which). These receptors came from a male donor with ankylosing spondylitis.

The chain employs TRBV12-3 or TRBV12-4 and TRBJ2-5, with TRBD2 identical over 12 bases. J gave up 6 bases and V 3 bases, and 2 bases lay outside the gene matches. The CDR3 loop spans 14 amino acids. The CDR3 DNA reads TGTGCCAGCAGTTTGACTAGCGGGAGACAGACCCAGTACTTC. It codes for CASSLTSGRQTQYF.

CDR3 DNA sequence: TGTGCCAGCTCACCTGGACAGGGGAGAAATGAGCAGTTCTTC. Translation gives CASSPGQGRNEQFF. V usage is TRBV18 and J usage is TRBJ2-1; 9 bases align to TRBD1. Germline CDR1 KGHSH, CDR2 LQKENI. CDR3 length: 14 residues. V shed 3 bases and J 7 bases; nucleotides not matched to a gene: 4.

In DNA form, the CDR3 reads TGTGCTAGTGGTTTAATGGGCTCTGAAGCTTTCTTT. Protein product: CASGLMGSEAFF. The rearrangement joins TRBV12-5 to TRBJ1-1; no clear D gene. The CDR3 covers 12 residues. CDR1 and CDR2 (germline): LGHNT, FRNRAP. Trimming shortened V by 3 bases and J by 6 bases, and 8 bases separated the two germline ends.

Many counts were recorded for this clonotype. This CDR3 is CASRRDPWDGYTF. DNA for the CDR3: TGTGCCAGCAGACGGGACCCCTGGGATGGCTACACCTTC. The genes are TRBV5-5 and TRBJ1-2, with a tentative D call TRBD1 (5 bases). V was clipped by 5 bases and J by 6 bases, with 14 bases between them. The CDR3 extends over 13 amino acids. Germline CDR1 reads SGHKS; CDR2 reads YYEKEE (reference sequence).

The chain couples TRBV30 to TRBJ1-5; TRBD1 matches 8 bases. V dropped 0 bases and J dropped 5; count of bases not matched to a gene: 9. CDR1 GTSNPN and CDR2 SVGIG come from the germline V gene (reference sequence). This CDR3 contains 16 residues. The CDR3 spells CAWSVQEAGGDQPQHF. The DNA of the CDR3 is TGTGCCTGGAGTGTACAGGAGGCAGGGGGCGATCAGCCCCAGCATTTT.

This clonotype has more than one count but fewer than ten. This chain uses TRBV19 with TRBJ2-5, with 9 bases lining up with TRBD2. V shed 6 bases, J shed 2 bases, and the junction held 4 bases outside the gene matches. This CDR3 has 14 residues. Germline V gene data show CDR1 as LNHDA and CDR2 as SQIVND (reference sequence). The CDR3 nucleotides are TGTGCCAGTAGCCGGACTAGCGAGCAAGAGACCCAGTACTTC. This gives the protein CASSRTSEQETQYF.

The chain links TRBV7-2 to TRBJ2-1, with D possibly matching TRBD1 (5 bases). The CDR3 covers 17 residues. The V end lost 5 bases, the J end lost 5 bases, and 22 bases lay between the germline ends. Germline CDR1 SGHTA, CDR2 FQGNSA. CDR3 nucleotide sequence: TGTGCCAGCAGCCATAGGGGCCTGGGCCTTGTCGACAATGAGCAGTTCTTC. This sequence encodes CASSHRGLGLVDNEQFF.